This T cell receptor (beta chain) emerged from a study of breast tumors, draining lymph nodes, adjacent tissues. This clonotype was seen only a few times. This sequence may be a read error, since a much larger clone differs from it by one base. Axillary draining lymph nodes of breast cancer patients supplied the node samples. The V gene's germline CDR1 is SEHNR and CDR2 FQNEAQ (reference sequence). The CDR3 runs 14 residues. One entry per CDR3 protein results from TCRdb running MiXCR on the multiplex PCR reads. This table has 150,000 to 200,000 distinct CDR3 sequences, 25% to 40% appearing once. The rearrangement links TRBV7-9 to TRBJ1-2; D might be TRBD1 (6 bases). The sequencing input was axillary lymph node tissue. The receptor comes from a female donor with breast cancer. Some clones in this sample may be carry-over from other donors' samples. The CDR3 nucleotides are TGTGCCGGCAGCTTAACAGGGAAGGACTATGGCTACACCTTC. It codes for CAGSLTGKDYGYTF.